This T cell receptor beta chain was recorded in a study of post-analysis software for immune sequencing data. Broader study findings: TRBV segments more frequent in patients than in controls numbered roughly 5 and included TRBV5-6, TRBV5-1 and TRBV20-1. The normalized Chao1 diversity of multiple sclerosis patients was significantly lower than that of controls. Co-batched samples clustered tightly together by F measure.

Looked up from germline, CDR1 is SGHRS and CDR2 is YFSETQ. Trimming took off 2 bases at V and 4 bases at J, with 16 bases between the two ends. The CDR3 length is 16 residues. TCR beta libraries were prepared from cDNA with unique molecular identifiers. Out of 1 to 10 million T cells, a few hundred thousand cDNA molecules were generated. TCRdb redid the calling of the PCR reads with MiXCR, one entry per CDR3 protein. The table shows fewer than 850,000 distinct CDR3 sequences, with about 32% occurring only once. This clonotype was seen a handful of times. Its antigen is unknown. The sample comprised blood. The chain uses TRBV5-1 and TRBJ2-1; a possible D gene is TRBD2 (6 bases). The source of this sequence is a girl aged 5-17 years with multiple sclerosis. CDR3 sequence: CASSLEGSGLYNEQFF. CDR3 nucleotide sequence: TGCGCCAGCAGCTTAGAGGGTAGCGGCCTATACAATGAGCAGTTCTTC. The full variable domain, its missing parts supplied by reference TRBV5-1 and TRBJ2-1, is KAGVTQTPRYLIKTRGQQVTLSCSPISGHRSVSWYQQTPGQGLQFLFEYFSETQRNKGNFPGRFSGRQFSNSRSEMNVSTLELGDSALYLCASSLEGSGLYNEQFFGPGTRLTVL.